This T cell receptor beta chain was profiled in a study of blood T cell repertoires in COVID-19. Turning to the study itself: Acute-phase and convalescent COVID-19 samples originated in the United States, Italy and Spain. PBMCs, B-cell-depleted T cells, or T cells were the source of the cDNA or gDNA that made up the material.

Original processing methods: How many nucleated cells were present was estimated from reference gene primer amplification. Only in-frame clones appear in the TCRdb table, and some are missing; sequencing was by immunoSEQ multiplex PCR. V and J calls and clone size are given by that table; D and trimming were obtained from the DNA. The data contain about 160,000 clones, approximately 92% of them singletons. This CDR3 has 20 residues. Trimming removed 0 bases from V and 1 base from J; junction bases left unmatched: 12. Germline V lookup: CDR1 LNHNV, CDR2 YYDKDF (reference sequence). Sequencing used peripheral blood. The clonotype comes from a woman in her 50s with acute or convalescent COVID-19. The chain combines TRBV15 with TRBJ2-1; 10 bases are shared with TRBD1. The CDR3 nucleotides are TGTGCCACCAGCAGAGATTGGGACAGGGGCCTCCGCTTTTCCTACAATGAGCAGTTCTTC. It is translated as CATSRDWDRGLRFSYNEQFF.